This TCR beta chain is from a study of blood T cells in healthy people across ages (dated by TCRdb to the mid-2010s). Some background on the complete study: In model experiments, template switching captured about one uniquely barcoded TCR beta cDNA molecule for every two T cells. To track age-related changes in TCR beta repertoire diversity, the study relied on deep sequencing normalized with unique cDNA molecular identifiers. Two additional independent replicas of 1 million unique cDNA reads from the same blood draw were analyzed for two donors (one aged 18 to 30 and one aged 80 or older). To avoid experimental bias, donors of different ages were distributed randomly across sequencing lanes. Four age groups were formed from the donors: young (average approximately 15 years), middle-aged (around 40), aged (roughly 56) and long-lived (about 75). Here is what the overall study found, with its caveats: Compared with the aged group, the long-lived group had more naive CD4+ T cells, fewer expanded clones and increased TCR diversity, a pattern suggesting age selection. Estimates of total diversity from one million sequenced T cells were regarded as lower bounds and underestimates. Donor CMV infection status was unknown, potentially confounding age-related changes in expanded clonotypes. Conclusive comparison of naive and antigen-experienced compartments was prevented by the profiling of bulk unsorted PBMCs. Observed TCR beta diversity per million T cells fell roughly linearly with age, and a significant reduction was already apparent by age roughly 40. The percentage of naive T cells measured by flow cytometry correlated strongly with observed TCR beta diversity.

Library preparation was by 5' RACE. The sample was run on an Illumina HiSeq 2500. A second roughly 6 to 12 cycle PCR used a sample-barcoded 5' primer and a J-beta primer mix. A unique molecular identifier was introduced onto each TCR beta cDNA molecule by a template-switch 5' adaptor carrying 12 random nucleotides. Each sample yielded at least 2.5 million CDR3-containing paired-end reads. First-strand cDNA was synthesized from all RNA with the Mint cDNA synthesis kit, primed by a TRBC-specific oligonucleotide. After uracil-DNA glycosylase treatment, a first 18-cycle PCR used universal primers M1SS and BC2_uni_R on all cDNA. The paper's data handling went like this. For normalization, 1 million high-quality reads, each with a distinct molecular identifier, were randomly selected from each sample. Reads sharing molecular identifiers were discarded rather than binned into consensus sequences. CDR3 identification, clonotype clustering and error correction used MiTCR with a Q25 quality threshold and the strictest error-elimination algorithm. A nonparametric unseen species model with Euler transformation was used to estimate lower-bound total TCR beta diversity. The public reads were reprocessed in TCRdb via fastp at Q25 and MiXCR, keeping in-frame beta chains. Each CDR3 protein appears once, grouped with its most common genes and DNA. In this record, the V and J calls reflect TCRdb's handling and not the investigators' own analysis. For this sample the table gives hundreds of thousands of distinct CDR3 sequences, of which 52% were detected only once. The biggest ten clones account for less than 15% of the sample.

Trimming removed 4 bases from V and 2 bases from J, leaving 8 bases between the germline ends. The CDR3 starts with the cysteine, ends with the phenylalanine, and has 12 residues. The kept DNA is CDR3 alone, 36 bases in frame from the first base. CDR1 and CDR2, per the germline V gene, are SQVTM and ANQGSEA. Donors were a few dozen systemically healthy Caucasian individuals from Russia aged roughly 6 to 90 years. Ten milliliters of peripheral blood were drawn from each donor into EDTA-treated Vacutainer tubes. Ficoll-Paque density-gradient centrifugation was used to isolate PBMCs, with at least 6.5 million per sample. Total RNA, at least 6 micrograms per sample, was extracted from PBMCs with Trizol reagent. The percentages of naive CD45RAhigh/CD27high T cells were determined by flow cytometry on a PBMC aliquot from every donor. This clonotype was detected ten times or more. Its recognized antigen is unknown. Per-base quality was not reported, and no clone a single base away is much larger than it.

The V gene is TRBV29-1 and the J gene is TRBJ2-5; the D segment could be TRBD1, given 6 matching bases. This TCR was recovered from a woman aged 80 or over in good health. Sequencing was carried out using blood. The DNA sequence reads TGCAGCGTTGGGGACACTCAAGAGACCCAGTACTTC. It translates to CSVGDTQETQYF.